This TCR beta chain appears in the sequencing data of a study of blood T cell repertoires in COVID-19. Whole-study context: Whether acute or convalescent, the COVID-19 samples came from the United States, Italy and Spain. PBMCs, B-cell-depleted T cells, or T cells were the source of the cDNA or gDNA that made up the material.

The CDR3 contains 13 residues. Germline assignment: CDR1 MDHEN and CDR2 SYDVKM. The V end was cut by 7 bases, the J end by 4 bases, with 13 bases between. Authors' data handling: Amplified reference gene primers provided the basis for estimating nucleated cell counts. The data were produced by immunoSEQ multiplex PCR, yet TCRdb's version contains in-frame clones alone and is incomplete. V and J calls and clone size come straight from that table; D and trimming were deduced from the DNA. Of about 220,000 clones in the sample, 70% to 85% were seen once. This receptor was taken from a man aged 50 to 60 with active or convalescent COVID-19. Sequencing was carried out using peripheral blood. The V call is TRBV28, the J call TRBJ1-1; tentative D call: TRBD1 (6 bases). The CDR3 sequence: CASTFQGLTEAFF. For the CDR3, the DNA is TGTGCCAGCACCTTTCAGGGGCTCACTGAAGCTTTCTTT.